The 21 T cell receptor beta chains below were found in one sample sequenced in a study of cytomegalovirus exposure and HLA in healthy donors. It was with 60 Vbeta and 13 Jbeta primers that the PCR ran. Sequenced by immunoSEQ multiplex PCR; TCRdb stores in-frame clones only, minus some. The profile shows some 150,000 clones, 76% of them singletons. The sample was PBMCs. The receptors were sampled from a female donor in good health and CMV-seropositive.

The rearrangement joins TRBV5-5 to TRBJ1-4, with D possibly matching TRBD1 (5 bases). Germline V gene sequence: CDR1 SGHKS, CDR2 YYEKEE (reference sequence). Trimming stripped 3 bases from V and 3 bases from J, with 18 bases between. The CDR3 consists of 17 residues. DNA for the CDR3: TGTGCCAGCAGCTGGGGGGTATGGCTGGGATCTAATGAAAAACTGTTTTTT. Translating gives CASSWGVWLGSNEKLFF.

The chain uses TRBV10-3 and TRBJ2-3; 9 nucleotides match TRBD1. This CDR3 is built from 14 residues. V lost 4 bases to trimming and J lost 2 bases; unmatched junction nucleotides: 1. Germline CDR1 and CDR2: ENHRY and SYGVKD. The DNA for the CDR3 is TGTGCCATCAGTGGGACAGGGGCCACAGATACGCAGTATTTT. The encoded protein is CAISGTGATDTQYF.

The DNA of the CDR3 is TGCGCCAGCAGCCCGCGGACAGGGGCGAACACAGATACGCAGTATTTT. It translates to CASSPRTGANTDTQYF. The chain links TRBV5-1 to TRBJ2-3; 9 bases are a match to TRBD1. Trimming took 4 bases from V and 2 from J; bases not matched to a gene: 8. The CDR3 has 16 residues. CDR1 and CDR2 (germline): SGHRS, YFSETQ.

Only a few counts were recorded for this clone. The sample carries other DNA sequences with the same CDR3. V is TRBV11-2 and J is TRBJ2-1, with TRBD2 identical over 7 bases. With V trimmed by 1 base and J by 6 bases, 3 bases remained unmatched. Per germline, CDR1 SGHAT and CDR2 FQNNGV. This CDR3 comprises 14 residues. The CDR3: CASSLGGRGNEQFF. DNA of the CDR3: TGTGCCAGCAGCTTAGGGGGGAGGGGCAATGAGCAGTTCTTC.

The V call is TRBV18, the J call TRBJ2-6, with D possibly being TRBD2 (7 bases). CDR1 and CDR2 (germline): KGHSH, LQKENI. V was shortened by 6 bases and J by 2 bases, with 14 bases between the two germline ends. The CDR3 is made up of 16 amino acids. CDR3 amino acids: CASSYEGGAGANVLTF. The CDR3 DNA follows: TGTGCCAGCTCCTATGAAGGGGGGGCTGGGGCCAACGTCCTGACTTTC.

The V and J genes are TRBV6-6 and TRBJ2-3; perhaps TRBD1 as D (6 bases). Germline lookup yields CDR1 MNHNY and CDR2 SVGAGI (reference sequence). CDR3 length: 13 amino acids. Between the trimmed V and J ends, which lost 5 bases and 4 bases, there was a span of 10 bases. CDR3 sequence (DNA): TGTGCCAGCAGTGGGGGCTCCGCAGATACGCAGTATTTT. Its protein product is CASSGGSADTQYF.

This sequence joins TRBV29-1 and TRBJ2-1; possibly TRBD2 for D (6 bases). V shed 4 bases and J shed 2 bases, with 12 bases lying between them. Germline V CDR1 and CDR2: SQVTM, ANQGSEA. The CDR3 is 14 amino acids. Written as DNA, the CDR3 is TGCAGCGTTGGTGGGGGGTTTACCTACAATGAGCAGTTCTTC. Translated, it gives CSVGGGFTYNEQFF.

This clone was found a few times. The CDR3 DNA follows: TGTGCCAGCAGCGTAGTTGAATGGACTAGCGGCAACAATGAGCAGTTCTTC. Its protein product is CASSVVEWTSGNNEQFF. The chain employs TRBV9 and TRBJ2-1; 10 bases are a match to TRBD2. CDR1 and CDR2 (germline): SGDLS, YYNGEE. J gave up 5 bases and V 0 bases, and 8 bases lay outside the gene matches. This CDR3 has 17 residues.

The chain joins TRBV15 to TRBJ2-6; D call uncertain. The germline CDR1 and CDR2 sequences are LNHNV and YYDKDF (reference sequence). The CDR3 is 15 amino acids. The V end lost 7 bases, the J end lost 0 bases, and 10 bases lay between the germline ends. Here the CDR3 reads CATMGRLSGANVLTF. CDR3 bases: TGTGCCACCATGGGTAGACTCTCTGGGGCCAACGTCCTGACTTTC.

The V gene is TRBV4-1, the J gene TRBJ2-7, with 7 nucleotides matching TRBD2. V was clipped by 1 base and J by 4 bases; unmatched bases: 10. Germline CDR1 reads MGHRA; CDR2 reads YSYEKL. This CDR3 has 16 amino acids. CDR3: CASSQGGTNNHYEQYF. Written as DNA, the CDR3 is TGCGCCAGCAGCCAAGGCGGGACTAACAATCATTACGAGCAGTACTTC.

The chain uses TRBV6-5 and TRBJ2-1; no firm D call. Germline CDR1 and CDR2: MNHEY and SVGAGI. The V gene lost 0 bases and the J gene lost 0 bases, with 9 bases spanning the gap. The CDR3 runs 16 residues. The CDR3 sequence is CASSYSGLSSYNEQFF. CDR3 coding DNA: TGTGCCAGCAGTTACTCTGGCCTCAGCTCCTACAATGAGCAGTTCTTC.

V gene TRBV7-6 combines with J gene TRBJ2-1, with 14 bases fitting TRBD2. With 1 base clipped from V and 4 bases from J, the junction kept 9 bases outside the gene matches. The V gene's germline CDR1 is SGHVS and CDR2 FNYEAQ. The CDR3 sequence is 19 residues long. CDR3 protein: CASSLVAGLAGDPYNEQFF. CDR3 in DNA: TGTGCCAGCAGCTTAGTAGCGGGACTAGCGGGGGACCCTTACAATGAGCAGTTCTTC.

The rearrangement joins TRBV28 to TRBJ2-7; a weak D match, TRBD1 (6 bases). V was clipped by 4 bases and J by 3 bases, with 13 bases between them. The germline CDR1 and CDR2 sequences are MDHEN and SYDVKM. This CDR3 spans 14 amino acids. The CDR3 reads CASSSTRQVYEQYF. CDR3 nucleotides: TGTGCCAGCAGTTCTACACGACAGGTCTACGAGCAGTACTTC.

The CDR3 reads CASPWAGVPLGGYTF. CDR3 DNA sequence: TGTGCCAGCCCCTGGGCAGGGGTCCCACTAGGTGGCTACACCTTC. This chain links TRBV9 with TRBJ1-2, with a possible D match to TRBD1 (6 bases). Per the germline V gene, CDR1 is SGDLS and CDR2 is YYNGEE. This CDR3 is built from 15 residues. Trimming shortened V by 7 bases and J by 7 bases, and 23 bases separated the two germline ends.

This clone turned up a few times. At the DNA level, this CDR3 is encoded by other sequences in the same sample as well. The chain combines TRBV28 with TRBJ1-5; the D gene is possibly TRBD1 (5 bases). Germline V gene sequence: CDR1 MDHEN, CDR2 SYDVKM. The CDR3 has 15 residues. V was trimmed by 2 bases and J by 1 base, leaving 9 bases between them. The CDR3 protein is CASSLRQTSNQPQHF. The CDR3 nucleotides read TGTGCCAGCAGTTTACGACAGACGAGCAATCAGCCCCAGCATTTT.

This rearrangement joins TRBV28 to TRBJ1-1, with 8 bases fitting TRBD1. CDR3 length equals 14 residues. The V gene end was trimmed by 3 bases and the J gene end by 5 bases; junction bases not matched to a gene: 5. The germline V gene has CDR1 MDHEN and CDR2 SYDVKM. The CDR3 protein is CASSLDRDSTEAFF. CDR3 DNA sequence: TGTGCCAGCAGTTTGGACAGGGATTCGACTGAAGCTTTCTTT.

The J gene is TRBJ1-1, the V gene TRBV5-1; the D gene is possibly TRBD1 (6 bases). This CDR3 region has 12 residues. The germline V and J ends were trimmed by 0 bases and 6 bases, with 6 bases remaining between them. Germline CDR1 and CDR2: SGHRS and YFSETQ. CDR3 DNA sequence: TGCGCCAGCAGCTTGGGGGGGCCTGAAGCTTTCTTT. It translates to CASSLGGPEAFF.

The chain couples TRBV28 to TRBJ1-2; TRBD1 matches at 7 bases. The CDR3 consists of 14 residues. CDR1 and CDR2 (germline): MDHEN, SYDVKM. Trimming took 4 bases from V and 8 from J; bases not matched to a gene: 10. The CDR3 coding sequence is TGTGCCAGCAGTTCGCTGCCAGGGGGTGAAGGCTACACCTTC. Translating gives CASSSLPGGEGYTF.

V gene TRBV9 combines with J gene TRBJ2-1; the match to TRBD2 covers 13 bases. CDR1 and CDR2 (germline): SGDLS, YYNGEE. This CDR3 has 15 amino acids. Trimming removed 2 bases from V and 4 bases from J; junction bases left unmatched: 0. As DNA, the CDR3 is TGTGCCAGCAGCGTGGGACTAGCGGGATACAATGAGCAGTTCTTC. As protein: CASSVGLAGYNEQFF.

This clone occurred once. The DNA for the CDR3 is TGTGCCAGCAGCTTAGATCAAGGGGGAGCCCCCTACGAGCAGTACTTC. Protein product: CASSLDQGGAPYEQYF. The chain has TRBV11-2 and TRBJ2-7, with a weak D call TRBD1 (6 bases). Trimming cost V 0 bases and J 2 bases, with 14 bases left between them. This CDR3 comprises 16 residues. Germline V gene sequence: CDR1 SGHAT, CDR2 FQNNGV.

The rearrangement links TRBV6-1 to TRBJ2-5; D uncertain. The V end lost 3 bases, the J end lost 4 bases, and 6 bases lay between the germline ends. Germline CDR1 and CDR2: MNHNS and SASEGT. The CDR3 has 12 amino acids. CDR3 in DNA: TGTGCCAGCAGTGAGTGGGCAGAGACCCAGTACTTC. It encodes CASSEWAETQYF.